This entry describes one TCR beta chain. CDR1 LNHDA and CDR2 SQIVND come from the germline V gene (reference sequence). J was trimmed by 2 bases and V by 7 bases; bases with no gene match: 10. The CDR3 totals 17 residues. The sample belongs to a study of shared clonotypes between healthy human individuals. Data came from immunoSEQ multiplex PCR; TCRdb stores just in-frame clones and leaves some out. The sample contains approximately 2,000,000 clones, just under 95% of which appear only once. The source material was naive CD4+ T cells from PBMCs. The subset: CD45RA+ positively selected. The chain uses TRBV19 and TRBJ2-6; 8 bases align to TRBD1. The sequence was obtained from a man younger than 35 in good health. Some clones in this sample may be carry-over from other donors' samples. The CDR3 loop is CASTSDRVGAGANVLTF. As DNA, the CDR3 is TGTGCCAGTACCTCGGACAGGGTTGGGGCTGGGGCCAACGTCCTGACTTTC.